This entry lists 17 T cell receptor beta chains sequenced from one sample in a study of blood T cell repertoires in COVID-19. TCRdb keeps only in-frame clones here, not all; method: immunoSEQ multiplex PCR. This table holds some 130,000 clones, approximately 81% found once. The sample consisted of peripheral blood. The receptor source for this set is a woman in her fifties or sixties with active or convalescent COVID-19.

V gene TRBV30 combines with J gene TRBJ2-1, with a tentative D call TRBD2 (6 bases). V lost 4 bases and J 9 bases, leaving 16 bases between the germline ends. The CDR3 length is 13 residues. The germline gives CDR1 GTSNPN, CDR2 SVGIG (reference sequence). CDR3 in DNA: TGTGCCTGGAAGGCAACGGGAGTTAGTGAGCAGTTCTTC. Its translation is CAWKATGVSEQFF. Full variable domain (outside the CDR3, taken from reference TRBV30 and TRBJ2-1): SQTIHQWPATLVQPVGSPLSLECTVEGTSNPNLYWYRQAAGRGLQLLFYSVGIGQISSEVPQNLSASRPQDRQFILSSKKLLLSDSGFYLCAWKATGVSEQFFGPGTRLTVL.

This chain's CDR3 is CASSLTGQGLKTQYF. CDR3 bases: TGCGCCAGCAGCTTGACGGGACAGGGTCTAAAGACCCAGTACTTC. V usage is TRBV5-1 and J usage is TRBJ2-5; 9 bases agree with TRBD1. J gave up 6 bases and V 1 base, and 7 bases lay outside the gene matches. Germline V gives CDR1 SGHRS, CDR2 YFSETQ. CDR3 length: 15 amino acids.

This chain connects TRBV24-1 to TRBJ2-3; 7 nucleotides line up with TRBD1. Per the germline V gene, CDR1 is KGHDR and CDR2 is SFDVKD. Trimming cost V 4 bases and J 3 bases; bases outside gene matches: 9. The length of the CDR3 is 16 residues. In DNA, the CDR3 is TGTGCCACCAGTGACCCGGGACAGATTCTAACAGATACGCAGTATTTT. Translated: CATSDPGQILTDTQYF.

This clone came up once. The CDR3 DNA is TGTGCCAGCAGCTCGAGGGACATTCAGTACTTC. Translating gives CASSSRDIQYF. The chain combines TRBV12-3 or TRBV12-4 with TRBJ2-4, with D possibly TRBD2 on 5 matching bases. The CDR3 covers 11 residues. Trimming shortened V by 6 bases and J by 8 bases, and 8 bases separated the two germline ends.

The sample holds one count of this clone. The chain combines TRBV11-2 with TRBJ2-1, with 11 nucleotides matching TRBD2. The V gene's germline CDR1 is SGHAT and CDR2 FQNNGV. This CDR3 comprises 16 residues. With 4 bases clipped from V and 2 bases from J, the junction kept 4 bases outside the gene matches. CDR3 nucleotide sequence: TGTGCCAGCAGCTCGGGACTAGCGGACCCCTACAATGAGCAGTTCTTC. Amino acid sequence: CASSSGLADPYNEQFF.

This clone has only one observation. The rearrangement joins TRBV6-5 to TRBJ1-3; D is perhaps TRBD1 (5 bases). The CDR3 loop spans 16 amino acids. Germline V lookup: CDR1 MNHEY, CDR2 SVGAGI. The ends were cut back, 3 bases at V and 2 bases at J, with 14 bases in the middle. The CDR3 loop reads CASSYNGQGTGNTIYF. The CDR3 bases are TGTGCCAGCAGTTATAACGGACAAGGGACTGGAAACACCATATATTTT.

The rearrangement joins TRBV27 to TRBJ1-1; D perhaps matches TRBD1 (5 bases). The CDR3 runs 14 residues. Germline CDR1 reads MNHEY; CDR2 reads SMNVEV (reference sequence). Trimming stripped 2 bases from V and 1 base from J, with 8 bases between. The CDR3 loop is CASSLGGTNTEAFF. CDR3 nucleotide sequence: TGTGCCAGCAGTTTAGGAGGGACGAACACTGAAGCTTTCTTT.

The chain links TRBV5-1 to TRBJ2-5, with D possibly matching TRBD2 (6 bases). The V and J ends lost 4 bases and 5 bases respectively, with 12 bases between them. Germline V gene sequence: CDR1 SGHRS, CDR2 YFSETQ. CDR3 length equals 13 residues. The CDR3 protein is CASSAGGTETQYF. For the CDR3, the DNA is TGCGCCAGCAGCGCCGGAGGGACGGAGACCCAGTACTTC.

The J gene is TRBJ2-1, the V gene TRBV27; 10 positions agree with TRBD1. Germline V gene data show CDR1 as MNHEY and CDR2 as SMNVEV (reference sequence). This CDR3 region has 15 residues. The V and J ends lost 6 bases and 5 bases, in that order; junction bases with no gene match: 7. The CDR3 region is CASRRSGTGDNEQFF. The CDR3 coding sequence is TGTGCCAGCAGGAGATCCGGGACAGGGGACAATGAGCAGTTCTTC.

The CDR3 reads CASSRQGTGELFF. In nucleotides, the CDR3 is TGTGCCAGCAGTCGTCAGGGCACCGGGGAGCTGTTTTTT. The chain uses TRBV11-2 and TRBJ2-2; D perhaps matches TRBD1 (5 bases). This CDR3 spans 13 amino acids. Germline V CDR1 and CDR2: SGHAT, FQNNGV. V gave up 6 bases and J gave up 4 bases, with 9 bases separating them.

The CDR3 is CASSHGSFNQPQHF. DNA of the CDR3: TGCGCCAGCAGCCACGGGTCATTCAATCAGCCCCAGCATTTT. The gene calls are TRBV4-1 and TRBJ1-5; D remains unclear. Trimming shortened V by 3 bases and J by 3 bases, and 9 bases separated the two germline ends. Germline CDR1 and CDR2: MGHRA and YSYEKL. The CDR3 runs to 14 residues.

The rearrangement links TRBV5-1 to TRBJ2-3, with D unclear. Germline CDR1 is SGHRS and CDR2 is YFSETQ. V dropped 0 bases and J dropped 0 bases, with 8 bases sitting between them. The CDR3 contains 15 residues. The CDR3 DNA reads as TGCGCCAGCAGCTTGGCGGGTACTAGCACAGATACGCAGTATTTT. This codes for CASSLAGTSTDTQYF. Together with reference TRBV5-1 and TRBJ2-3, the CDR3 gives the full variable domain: KAGVTQTPRYLIKTRGQQVTLSCSPISGHRSVSWYQQTPGQGLQFLFEYFSETQRNKGNFPGRFSGRQFSNSRSEMNVSTLELGDSALYLCASSLAGTSTDTQYFGPGTRLTVL.

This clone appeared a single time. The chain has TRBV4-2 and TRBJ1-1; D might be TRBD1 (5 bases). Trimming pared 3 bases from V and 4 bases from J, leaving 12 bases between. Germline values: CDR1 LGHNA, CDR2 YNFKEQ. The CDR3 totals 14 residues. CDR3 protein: CASSHGGLSTEAFF. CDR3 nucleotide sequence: TGTGCCAGCAGCCACGGGGGTCTAAGCACTGAAGCTTTCTTT.

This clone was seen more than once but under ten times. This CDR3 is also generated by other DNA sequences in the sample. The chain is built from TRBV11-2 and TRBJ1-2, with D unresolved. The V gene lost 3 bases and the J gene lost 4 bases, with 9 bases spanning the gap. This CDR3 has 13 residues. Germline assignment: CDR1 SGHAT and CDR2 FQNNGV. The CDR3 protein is CASSFSGSYGYTF. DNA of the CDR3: TGTGCCAGCAGCTTCTCGGGTTCCTATGGCTACACCTTC.

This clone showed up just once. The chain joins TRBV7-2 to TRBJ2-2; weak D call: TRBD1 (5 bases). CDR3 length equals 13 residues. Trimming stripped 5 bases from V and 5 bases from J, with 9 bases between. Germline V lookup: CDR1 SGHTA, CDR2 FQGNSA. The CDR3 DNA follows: TGTGCCAGCAGCCGCAGGGTTACCGGGGAGCTGTTTTTT. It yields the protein CASSRRVTGELFF.

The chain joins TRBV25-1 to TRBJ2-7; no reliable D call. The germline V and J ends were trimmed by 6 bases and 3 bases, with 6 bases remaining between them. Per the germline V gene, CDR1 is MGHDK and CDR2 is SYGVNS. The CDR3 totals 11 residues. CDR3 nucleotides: TGTGCCAGCAGAGACTTCTACGAGCAGTACTTC. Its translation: CASRDFYEQYF.

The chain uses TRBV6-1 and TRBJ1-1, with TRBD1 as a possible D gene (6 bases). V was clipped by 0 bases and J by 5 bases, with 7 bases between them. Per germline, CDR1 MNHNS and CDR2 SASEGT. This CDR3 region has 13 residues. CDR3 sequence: CASSEAQGTEAFF. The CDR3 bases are TGTGCCAGCAGTGAAGCGCAGGGGACTGAAGCTTTCTTT.